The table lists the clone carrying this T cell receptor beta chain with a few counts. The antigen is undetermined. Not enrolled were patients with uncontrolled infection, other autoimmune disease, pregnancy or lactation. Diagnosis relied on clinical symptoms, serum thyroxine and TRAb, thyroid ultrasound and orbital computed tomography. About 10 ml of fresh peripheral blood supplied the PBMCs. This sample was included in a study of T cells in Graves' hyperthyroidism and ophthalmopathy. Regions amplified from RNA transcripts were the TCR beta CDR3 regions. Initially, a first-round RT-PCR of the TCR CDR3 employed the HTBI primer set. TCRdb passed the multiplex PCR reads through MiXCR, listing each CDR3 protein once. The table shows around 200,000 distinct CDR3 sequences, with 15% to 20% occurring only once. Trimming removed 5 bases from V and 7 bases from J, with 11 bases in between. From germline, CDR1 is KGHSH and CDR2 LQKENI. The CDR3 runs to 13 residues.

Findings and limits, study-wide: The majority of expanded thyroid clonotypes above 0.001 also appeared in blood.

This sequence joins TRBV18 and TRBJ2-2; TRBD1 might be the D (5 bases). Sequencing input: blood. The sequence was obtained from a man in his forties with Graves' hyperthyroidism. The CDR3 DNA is TGTGCCAGCTCATGGGGCGGCGGCGGGGAGCTGTTTTTT. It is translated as CASSWGGGGELFF.